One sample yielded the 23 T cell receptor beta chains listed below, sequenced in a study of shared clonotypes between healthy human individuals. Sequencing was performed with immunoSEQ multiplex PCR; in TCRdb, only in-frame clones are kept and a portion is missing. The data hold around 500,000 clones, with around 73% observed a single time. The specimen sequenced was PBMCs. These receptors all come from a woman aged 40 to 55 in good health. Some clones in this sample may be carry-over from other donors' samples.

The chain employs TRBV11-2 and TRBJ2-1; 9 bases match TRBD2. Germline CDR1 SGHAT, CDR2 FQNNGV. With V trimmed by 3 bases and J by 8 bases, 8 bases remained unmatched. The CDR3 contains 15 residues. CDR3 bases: TGTGCCAGCAGCTTGTACAGCGGGAGGTCCGATGAGCAGTTCTTC. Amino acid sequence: CASSLYSGRSDEQFF.

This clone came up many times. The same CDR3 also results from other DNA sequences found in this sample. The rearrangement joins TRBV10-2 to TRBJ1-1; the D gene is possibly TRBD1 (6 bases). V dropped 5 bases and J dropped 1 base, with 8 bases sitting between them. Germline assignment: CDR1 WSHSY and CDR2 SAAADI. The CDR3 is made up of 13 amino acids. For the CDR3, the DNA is TGCGCCAGCAGTCCGACAGGGAACACTGAAGCTTTCTTT. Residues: CASSPTGNTEAFF.

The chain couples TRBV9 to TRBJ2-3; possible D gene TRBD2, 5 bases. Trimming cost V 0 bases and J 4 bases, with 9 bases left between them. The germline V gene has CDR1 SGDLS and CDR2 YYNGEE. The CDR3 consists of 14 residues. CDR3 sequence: CASSVGASSDTQYF. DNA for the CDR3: TGTGCCAGCAGCGTAGGGGCTAGCTCAGATACGCAGTATTTT. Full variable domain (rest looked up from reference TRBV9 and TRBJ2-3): DSGVTQTPKHLITATGQRVTLRCSPRSGDLSVYWYQQSLDQGLQFLIQYYNGEERAKGNILERFSAQQFPDLHSELNLSSLELGDSALYFCASSVGASSDTQYFGPGTRLTVL.

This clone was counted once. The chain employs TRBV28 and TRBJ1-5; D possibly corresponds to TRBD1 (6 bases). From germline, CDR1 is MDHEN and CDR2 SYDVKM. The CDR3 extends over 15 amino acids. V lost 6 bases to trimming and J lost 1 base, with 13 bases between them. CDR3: CASRAQGWSNQPQHF. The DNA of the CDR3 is TGTGCCAGCAGAGCGCAGGGGTGGAGCAATCAGCCCCAGCATTTT.

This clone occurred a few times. The CDR3 sequence is CASSRGGLAGGLGETQYF. The CDR3 region has the DNA TGTGCCAGCAGCCGGGGGGGACTAGCGGGAGGGTTGGGAGAGACCCAGTACTTC. The V and J genes are TRBV5-4 and TRBJ2-5; 16 positions match TRBD2. J was trimmed by 4 bases and V by 4 bases; bases with no gene match: 10. This CDR3 contains 18 residues. In germline, CDR1 is SGHNT, CDR2 YYREEE (reference sequence).

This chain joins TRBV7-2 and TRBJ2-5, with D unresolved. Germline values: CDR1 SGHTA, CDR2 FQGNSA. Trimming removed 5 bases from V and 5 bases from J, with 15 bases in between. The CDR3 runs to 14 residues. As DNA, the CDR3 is TGTGCCAGCAGCCACGGACGAAGTGCGGAGACCCAGTACTTC. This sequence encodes CASSHGRSAETQYF.

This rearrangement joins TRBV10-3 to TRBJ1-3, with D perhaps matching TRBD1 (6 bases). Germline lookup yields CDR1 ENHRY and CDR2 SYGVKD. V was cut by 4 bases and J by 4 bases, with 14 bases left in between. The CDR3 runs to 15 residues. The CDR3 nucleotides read TGTGCCATCAGTGGTCCAGGGGCAGGCGGAAACACCATATATTTT. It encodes CAISGPGAGGNTIYF.

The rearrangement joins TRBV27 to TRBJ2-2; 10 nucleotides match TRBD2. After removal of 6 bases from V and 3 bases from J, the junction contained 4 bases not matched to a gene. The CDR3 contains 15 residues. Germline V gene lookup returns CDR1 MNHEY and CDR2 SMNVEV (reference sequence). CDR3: CASRQLAGYTGELFF. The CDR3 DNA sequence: TGTGCCAGCAGGCAACTAGCGGGATACACCGGGGAGCTGTTTTTT.

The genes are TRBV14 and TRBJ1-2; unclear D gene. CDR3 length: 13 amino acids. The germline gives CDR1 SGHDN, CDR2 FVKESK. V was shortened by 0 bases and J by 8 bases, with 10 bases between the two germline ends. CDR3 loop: CASSQDVRSGYTF. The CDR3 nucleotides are TGTGCCAGCAGCCAAGATGTGAGGAGCGGCTACACCTTC. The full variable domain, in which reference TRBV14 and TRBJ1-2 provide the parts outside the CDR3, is EAGVTQFPSHSVIEKGQTVTLRCDPISGHDNLYWYRRVMGKEIKFLLHFVKESKQDESGMPNNRFLAERTGGTYSTLKVQPAELEDSGVYFCASSQDVRSGYTFGSGTRLTVV.

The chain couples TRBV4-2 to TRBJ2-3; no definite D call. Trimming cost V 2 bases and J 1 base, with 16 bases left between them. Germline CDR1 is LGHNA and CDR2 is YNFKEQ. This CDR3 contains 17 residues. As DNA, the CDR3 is TGTGCCAGCAGCCAACGGGTTAGCAGAGCTCGCACAGATACGCAGTATTTT. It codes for CASSQRVSRARTDTQYF.

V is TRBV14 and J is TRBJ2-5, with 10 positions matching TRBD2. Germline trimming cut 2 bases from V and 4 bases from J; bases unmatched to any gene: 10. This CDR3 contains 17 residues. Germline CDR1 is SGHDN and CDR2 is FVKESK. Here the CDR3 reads CASSQLASGSLGETQYF. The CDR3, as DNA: TGTGCCAGCAGCCAATTGGCTAGCGGGAGTTTAGGAGAGACCCAGTACTTC. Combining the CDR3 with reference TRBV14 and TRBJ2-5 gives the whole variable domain EAGVTQFPSHSVIEKGQTVTLRCDPISGHDNLYWYRRVMGKEIKFLLHFVKESKQDESGMPNNRFLAERTGGTYSTLKVQPAELEDSGVYFCASSQLASGSLGETQYFGPGTRLLVL.

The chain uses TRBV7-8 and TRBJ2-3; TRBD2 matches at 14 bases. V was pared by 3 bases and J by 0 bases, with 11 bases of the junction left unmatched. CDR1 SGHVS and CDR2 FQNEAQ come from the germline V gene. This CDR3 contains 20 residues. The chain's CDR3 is CASSLPARGLAGVSTDTQYF. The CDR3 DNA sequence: TGTGCCAGCAGCTTGCCTGCTCGGGGACTAGCGGGAGTCAGCACAGATACGCAGTATTTT.

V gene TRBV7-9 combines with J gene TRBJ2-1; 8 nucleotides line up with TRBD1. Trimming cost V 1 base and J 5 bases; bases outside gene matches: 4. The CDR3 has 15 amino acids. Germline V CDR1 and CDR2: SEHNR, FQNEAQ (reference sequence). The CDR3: CASSLGQGAHNEQFF. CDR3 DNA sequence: TGTGCCAGCAGCTTAGGGCAGGGGGCCCACAATGAGCAGTTCTTC.

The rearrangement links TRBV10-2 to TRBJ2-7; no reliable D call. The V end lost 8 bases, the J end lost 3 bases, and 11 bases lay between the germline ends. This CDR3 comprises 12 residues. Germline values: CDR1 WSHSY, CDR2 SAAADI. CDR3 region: CASGIGYYEQYF. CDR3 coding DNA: TGCGCCAGCGGAATTGGCTACTACGAGCAGTACTTC.

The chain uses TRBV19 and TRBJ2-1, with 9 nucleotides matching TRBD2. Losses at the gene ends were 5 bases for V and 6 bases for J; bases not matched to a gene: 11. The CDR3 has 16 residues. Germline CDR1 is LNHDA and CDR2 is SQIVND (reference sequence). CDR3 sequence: CASSPNGGRAGNEQFF. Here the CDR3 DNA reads TGTGCCAGTAGTCCTAACGGCGGGAGGGCCGGCAATGAGCAGTTCTTC.

This CDR3 is CASSVGKGATNEKLFF. CDR3 nucleotide sequence: TGTGCCAGCAGCGTAGGAAAGGGGGCAACTAATGAAAAACTGTTTTTT. V usage is TRBV9 and J usage is TRBJ1-4; the D gene is possibly TRBD1 (6 bases). Trimming stripped 0 bases from V and 0 bases from J, with 9 bases between. Germline V gene lookup returns CDR1 SGDLS and CDR2 YYNGEE. The CDR3 contains 16 residues.

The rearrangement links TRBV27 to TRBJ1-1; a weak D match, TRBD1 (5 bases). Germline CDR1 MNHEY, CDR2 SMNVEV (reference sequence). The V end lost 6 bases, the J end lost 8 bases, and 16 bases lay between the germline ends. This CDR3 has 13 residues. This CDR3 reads CASRTNTGTEAFF. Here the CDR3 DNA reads TGTGCCAGCAGAACAAACACCGGGACGGAAGCTTTCTTT.

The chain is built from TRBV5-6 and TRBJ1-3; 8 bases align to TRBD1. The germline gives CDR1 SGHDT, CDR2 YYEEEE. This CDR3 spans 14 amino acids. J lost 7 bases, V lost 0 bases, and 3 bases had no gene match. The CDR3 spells CASSLGQGRNTIYF. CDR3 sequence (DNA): TGTGCCAGCAGCTTGGGACAGGGGCGGAACACCATATATTTT.

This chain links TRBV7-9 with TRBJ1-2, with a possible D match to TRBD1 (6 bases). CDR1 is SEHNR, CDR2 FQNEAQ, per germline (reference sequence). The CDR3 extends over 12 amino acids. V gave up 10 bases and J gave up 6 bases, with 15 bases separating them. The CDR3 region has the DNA TGTGCCATCCCACAGGGAATGGATGGCTACACCTTC. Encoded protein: CAIPQGMDGYTF. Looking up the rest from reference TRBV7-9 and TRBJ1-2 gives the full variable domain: DTGVSQNPRHKITKRGQNVTFRCDPISEHNRLYWYRQTLGQGPEFLTYFQNEAQLEKSRLLSDRFSAERPKGSFSTLEIQRTEQGDSAMYLCAIPQGMDGYTFGSGTRLTVV.

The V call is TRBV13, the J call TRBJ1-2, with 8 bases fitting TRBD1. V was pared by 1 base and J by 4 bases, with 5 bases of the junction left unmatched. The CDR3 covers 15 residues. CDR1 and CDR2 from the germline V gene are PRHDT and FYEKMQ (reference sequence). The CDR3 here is CASSLVVRGPYGYTF. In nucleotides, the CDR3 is TGTGCCAGCAGCTTAGTTGTCAGGGGGCCCTATGGCTACACCTTC.

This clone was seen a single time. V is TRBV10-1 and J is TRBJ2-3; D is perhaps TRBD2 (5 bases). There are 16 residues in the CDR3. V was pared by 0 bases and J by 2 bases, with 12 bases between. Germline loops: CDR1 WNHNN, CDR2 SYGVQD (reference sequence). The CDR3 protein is CASSESAAGATDTQYF. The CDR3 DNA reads TGCGCCAGCAGTGAGTCAGCGGCAGGAGCCACAGATACGCAGTATTTT.

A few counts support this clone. In DNA form, the CDR3 reads TGTGCCAGCACCCCCTCCTGGGGCGGGCAAGTCTACACCTTC. It is translated as CASTPSWGGQVYTF. The chain uses TRBV6-1 and TRBJ1-2; D is possibly TRBD1 (5 bases). The CDR3 is 14 amino acids. V was shortened by 7 bases and J by 10 bases, with 22 bases between the two germline ends. Germline CDR1 and CDR2: MNHNS and SASEGT.

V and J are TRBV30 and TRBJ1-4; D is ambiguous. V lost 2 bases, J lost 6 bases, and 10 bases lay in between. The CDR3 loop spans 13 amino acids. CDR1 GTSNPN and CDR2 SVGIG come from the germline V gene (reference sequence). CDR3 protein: CAWSSGLYEKLFF. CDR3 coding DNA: TGTGCCTGGAGTTCCGGCTTATATGAAAAACTGTTTTTT.